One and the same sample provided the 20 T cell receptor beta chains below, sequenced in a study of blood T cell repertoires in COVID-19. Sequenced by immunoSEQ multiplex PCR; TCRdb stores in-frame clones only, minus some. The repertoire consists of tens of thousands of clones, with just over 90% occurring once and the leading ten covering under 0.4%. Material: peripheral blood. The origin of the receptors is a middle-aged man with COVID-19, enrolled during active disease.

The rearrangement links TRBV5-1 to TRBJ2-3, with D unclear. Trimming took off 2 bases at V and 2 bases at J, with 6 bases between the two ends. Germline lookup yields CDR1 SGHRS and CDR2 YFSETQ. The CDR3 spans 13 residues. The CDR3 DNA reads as TGCGCCAGCAGCTTCTTGGCCACAGATACGCAGTATTTT. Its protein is CASSFLATDTQYF.

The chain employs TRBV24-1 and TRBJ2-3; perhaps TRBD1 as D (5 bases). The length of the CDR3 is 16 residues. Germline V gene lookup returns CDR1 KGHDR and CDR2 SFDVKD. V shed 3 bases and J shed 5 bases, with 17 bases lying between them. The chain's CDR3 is CATSDGAARAKDTQYF. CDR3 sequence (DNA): TGTGCCACCAGTGATGGGGCTGCGAGAGCGAAAGATACGCAGTATTTT.

CDR3 protein: CASRDRGGDNEQFF. For the CDR3, the DNA is TGTGCCAGTAGGGACAGGGGAGGAGACAATGAGCAGTTCTTC. V and J are TRBV19 and TRBJ2-1, with TRBD1 identical over 9 bases. Per the germline V gene, CDR1 is LNHDA and CDR2 is SQIVND (reference sequence). V lost 6 bases to trimming and J lost 5 bases; unmatched junction nucleotides: 5. The CDR3 is 14 residues long.

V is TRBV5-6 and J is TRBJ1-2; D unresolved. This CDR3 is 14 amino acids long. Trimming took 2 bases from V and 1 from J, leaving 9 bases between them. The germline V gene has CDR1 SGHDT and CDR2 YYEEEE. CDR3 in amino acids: CASSLEQINYGYTF. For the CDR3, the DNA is TGTGCCAGCAGCTTAGAACAGATTAACTATGGCTACACCTTC.

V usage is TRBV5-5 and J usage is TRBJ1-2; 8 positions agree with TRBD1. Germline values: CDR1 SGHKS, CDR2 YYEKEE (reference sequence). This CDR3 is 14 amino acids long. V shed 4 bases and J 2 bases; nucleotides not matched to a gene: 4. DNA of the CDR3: TGTGCCAGCAGCCTGCCAGGGGGCAACTATGGCTACACCTTC. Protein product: CASSLPGGNYGYTF. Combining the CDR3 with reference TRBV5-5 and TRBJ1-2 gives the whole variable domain DAGVTQSPTHLIKTRGQQVTLRCSPISGHKSVSWYQQVLGQGPQFIFQYYEKEERGRGNFPDRFSARQFPNYSSELNVNALLLGDSALYLCASSLPGGNYGYTFGSGTRLTVV.

The CDR3 region is CASSTPGGLGEKLFF. The DNA of the CDR3 is TGTGCCAGTAGTACCCCAGGGGGCCTGGGGGAAAAACTGTTTTTT. The rearrangement joins TRBV19 to TRBJ1-4; 8 bases line up with TRBD1. The germline gives CDR1 LNHDA, CDR2 SQIVND (reference sequence). V lost 4 bases, J lost 8 bases, and 9 bases stayed unmatched. The CDR3 spans 15 residues.

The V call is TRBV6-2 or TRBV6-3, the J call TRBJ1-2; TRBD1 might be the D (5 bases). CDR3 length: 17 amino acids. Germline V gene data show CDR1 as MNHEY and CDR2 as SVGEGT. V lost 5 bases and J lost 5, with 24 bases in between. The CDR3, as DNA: TGTGCCAGCAGTCACGTAACCCACGTACTGACAGCTTATGGCTACACCTTC. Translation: CASSHVTHVLTAYGYTF.

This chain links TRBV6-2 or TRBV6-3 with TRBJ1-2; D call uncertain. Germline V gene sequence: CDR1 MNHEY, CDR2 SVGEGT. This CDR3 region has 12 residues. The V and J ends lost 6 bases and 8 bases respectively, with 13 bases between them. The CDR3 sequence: CASSLESRGYTF. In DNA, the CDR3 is TGTGCCAGCAGCTTAGAATCCAGGGGCTACACCTTC.

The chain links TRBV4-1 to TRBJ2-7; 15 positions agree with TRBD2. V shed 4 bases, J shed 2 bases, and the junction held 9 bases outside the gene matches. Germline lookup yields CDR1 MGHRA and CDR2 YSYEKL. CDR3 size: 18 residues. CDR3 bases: TGCGCCAGCAGCCGCGGGACTAGCGGGAGGTCTTCGACCTACGAGCAGTACTTC. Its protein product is CASSRGTSGRSSTYEQYF.

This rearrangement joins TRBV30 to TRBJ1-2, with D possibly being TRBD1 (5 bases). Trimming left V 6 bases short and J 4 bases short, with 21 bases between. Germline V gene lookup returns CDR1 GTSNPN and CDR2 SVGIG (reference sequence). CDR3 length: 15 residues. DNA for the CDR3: TGTGCCTGCAGGGATTTGGTGGTTTTTGGCTATGGCTACACCTTC. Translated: CACRDLVVFGYGYTF.

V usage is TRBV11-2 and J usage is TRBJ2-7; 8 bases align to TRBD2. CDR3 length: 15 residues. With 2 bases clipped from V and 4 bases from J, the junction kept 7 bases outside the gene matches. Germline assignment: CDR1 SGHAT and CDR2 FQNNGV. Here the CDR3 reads CASSLTGLVRYEQYF. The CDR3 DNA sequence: TGTGCCAGCAGCTTAACGGGACTAGTGAGGTACGAGCAGTACTTC. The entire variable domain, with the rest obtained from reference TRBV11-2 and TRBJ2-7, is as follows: EAGVAQSPRYKIIEKRQSVAFWCNPISGHATLYWYQQILGQGPKLLIQFQNNGVVDDSQLPKDRFSAERLKGVDSTLKIQPAKLEDSAVYLCASSLTGLVRYEQYFGPGTRLTVT.

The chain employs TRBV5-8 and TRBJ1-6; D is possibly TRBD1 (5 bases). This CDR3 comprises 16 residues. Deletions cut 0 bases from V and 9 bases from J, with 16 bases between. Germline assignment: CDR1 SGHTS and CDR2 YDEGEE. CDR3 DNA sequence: TGTGCCAGCAGCTTGGAGGTTATCCAGGGTGCTTCACCCCTCCACTTT. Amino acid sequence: CASSLEVIQGASPLHF.

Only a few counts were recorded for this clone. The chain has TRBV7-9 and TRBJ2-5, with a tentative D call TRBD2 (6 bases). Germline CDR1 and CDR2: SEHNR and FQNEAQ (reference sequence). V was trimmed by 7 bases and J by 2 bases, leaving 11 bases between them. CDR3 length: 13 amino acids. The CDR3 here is CASTMGLQETQYF. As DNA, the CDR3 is TGTGCCAGCACAATGGGACTTCAAGAGACCCAGTACTTC.

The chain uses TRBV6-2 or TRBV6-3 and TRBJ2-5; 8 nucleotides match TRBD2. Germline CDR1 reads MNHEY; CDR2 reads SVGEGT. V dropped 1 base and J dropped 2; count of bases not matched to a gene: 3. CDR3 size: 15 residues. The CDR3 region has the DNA TGTGCCAGCAGTTACTGGGGACTAGGGCAAGAGACCCAGTACTTC. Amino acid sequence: CASSYWGLGQETQYF.

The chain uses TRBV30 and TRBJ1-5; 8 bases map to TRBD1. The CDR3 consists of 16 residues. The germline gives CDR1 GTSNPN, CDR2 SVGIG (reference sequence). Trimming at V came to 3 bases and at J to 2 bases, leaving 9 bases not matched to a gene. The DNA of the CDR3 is TGTGCCTGGAGCGAAATCCGGGACAGGCGCAATCAGCCCCAGCATTTT. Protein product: CAWSEIRDRRNQPQHF. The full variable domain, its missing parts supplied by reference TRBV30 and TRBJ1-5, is SQTIHQWPATLVQPVGSPLSLECTVEGTSNPNLYWYRQAAGRGLQLLFYSVGIGQISSEVPQNLSASRPQDRQFILSSKKLLLSDSGFYLCAWSEIRDRRNQPQHFGDGTRLSIL.

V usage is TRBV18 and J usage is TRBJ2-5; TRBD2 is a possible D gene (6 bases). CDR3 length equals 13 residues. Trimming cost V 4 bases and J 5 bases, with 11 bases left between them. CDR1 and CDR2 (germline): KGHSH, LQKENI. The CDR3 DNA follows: TGTGCCAGCTCACGAGGACGGGGGGAGACCCAGTACTTC. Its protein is CASSRGRGETQYF. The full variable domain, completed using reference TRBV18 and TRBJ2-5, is NAGVMQNPRHLVRRRGQEARLRCSPMKGHSHVYWYRQLPEEGLKFMVYLQKENIIDESGMPKERFSAEFPKEGPSILRIQQVVRGDSAAYFCASSRGRGETQYFGPGTRLLVL.

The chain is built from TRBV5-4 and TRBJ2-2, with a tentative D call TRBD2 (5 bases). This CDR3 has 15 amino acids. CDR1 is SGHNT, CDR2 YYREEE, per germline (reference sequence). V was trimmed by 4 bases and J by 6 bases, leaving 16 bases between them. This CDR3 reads CASSPLLRGAGELFF. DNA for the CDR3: TGTGCCAGCAGCCCTTTGCTACGGGGAGCCGGGGAGCTGTTTTTT.

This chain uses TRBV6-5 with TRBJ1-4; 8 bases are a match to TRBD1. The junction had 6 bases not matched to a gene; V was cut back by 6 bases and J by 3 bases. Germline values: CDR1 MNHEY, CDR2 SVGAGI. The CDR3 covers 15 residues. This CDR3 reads CASRKSGGPNEKLFF. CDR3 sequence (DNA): TGTGCCAGCAGGAAATCAGGGGGCCCTAATGAAAAACTGTTTTTT.

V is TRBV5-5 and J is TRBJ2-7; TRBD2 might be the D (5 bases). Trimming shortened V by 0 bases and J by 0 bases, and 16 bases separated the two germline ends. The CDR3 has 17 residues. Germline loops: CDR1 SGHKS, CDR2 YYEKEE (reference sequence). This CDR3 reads CASSLGPIAFSSYEQYF. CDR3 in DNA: TGTGCCAGCAGCTTGGGCCCTATAGCGTTTAGCTCCTACGAGCAGTACTTC.

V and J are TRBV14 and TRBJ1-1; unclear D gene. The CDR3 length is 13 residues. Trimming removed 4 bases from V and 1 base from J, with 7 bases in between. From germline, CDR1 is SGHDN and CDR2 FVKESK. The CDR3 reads CASSLWQNTEAFF. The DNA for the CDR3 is TGTGCCAGCAGCCTGTGGCAGAACACTGAAGCTTTCTTT.